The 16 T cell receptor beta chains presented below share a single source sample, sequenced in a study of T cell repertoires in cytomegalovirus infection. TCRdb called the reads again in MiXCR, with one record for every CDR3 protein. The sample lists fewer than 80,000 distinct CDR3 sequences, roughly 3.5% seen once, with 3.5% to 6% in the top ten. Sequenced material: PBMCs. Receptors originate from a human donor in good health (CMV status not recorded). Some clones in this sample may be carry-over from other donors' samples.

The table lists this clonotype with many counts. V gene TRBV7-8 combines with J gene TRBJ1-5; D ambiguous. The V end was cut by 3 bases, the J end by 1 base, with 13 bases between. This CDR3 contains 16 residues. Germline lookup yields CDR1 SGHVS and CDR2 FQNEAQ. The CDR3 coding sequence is TGTGCCAGCAGCTTGGGTGGGGTCGGGAGCAATCAGCCCCAGCATTTT. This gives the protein CASSLGGVGSNQPQHF.

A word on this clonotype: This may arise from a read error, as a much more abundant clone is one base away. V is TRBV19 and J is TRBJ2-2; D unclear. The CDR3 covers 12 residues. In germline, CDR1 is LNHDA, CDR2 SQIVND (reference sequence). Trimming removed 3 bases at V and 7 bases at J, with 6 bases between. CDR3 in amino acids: CASSMQRGELFF. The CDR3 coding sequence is TGTGCCAGTAGTATGCAACGCGGGGAGCTGTTTTTT.

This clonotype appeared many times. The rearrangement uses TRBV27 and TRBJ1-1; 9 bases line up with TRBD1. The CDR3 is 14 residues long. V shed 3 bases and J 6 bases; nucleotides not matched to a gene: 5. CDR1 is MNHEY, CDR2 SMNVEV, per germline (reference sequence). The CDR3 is CASSFHRGQAEAFF. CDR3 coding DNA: TGTGCCAGCAGTTTTCACAGGGGGCAGGCTGAAGCTTTCTTT.

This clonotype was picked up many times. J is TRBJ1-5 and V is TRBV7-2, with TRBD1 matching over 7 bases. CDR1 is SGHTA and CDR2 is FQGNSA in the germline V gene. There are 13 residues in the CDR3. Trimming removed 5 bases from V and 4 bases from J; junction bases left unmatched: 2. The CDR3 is CASSPQGNQPQHF. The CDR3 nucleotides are TGTGCCAGCAGCCCACAGGGGAATCAGCCCCAGCATTTT.

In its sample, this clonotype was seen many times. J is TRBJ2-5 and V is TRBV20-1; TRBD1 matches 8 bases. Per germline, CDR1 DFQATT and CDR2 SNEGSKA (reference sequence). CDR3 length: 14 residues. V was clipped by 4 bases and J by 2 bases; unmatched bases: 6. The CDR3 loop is CSATGQVPQETQYF. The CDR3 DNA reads TGCAGTGCTACGGGACAGGTACCACAAGAGACCCAGTACTTC.

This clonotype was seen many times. Here the CDR3 reads CASSLGRGETQYF. In nucleotides, the CDR3 is TGTGCCAGCAGCTTAGGTCGGGGGGAGACCCAGTACTTC. The chain couples TRBV7-2 to TRBJ2-5; weak D call: TRBD2 (6 bases). V was shortened by 1 base and J by 5 bases, with 8 bases between the two germline ends. The CDR3 contains 13 residues. CDR1 SGHTA and CDR2 FQGNSA come from the germline V gene.

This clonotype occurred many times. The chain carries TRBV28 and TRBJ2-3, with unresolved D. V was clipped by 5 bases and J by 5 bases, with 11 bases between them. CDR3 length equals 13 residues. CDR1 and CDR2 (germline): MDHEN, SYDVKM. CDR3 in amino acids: CASSGYYRDTQYF. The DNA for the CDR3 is TGTGCCAGCAGTGGATACTACAGAGATACGCAGTATTTT.

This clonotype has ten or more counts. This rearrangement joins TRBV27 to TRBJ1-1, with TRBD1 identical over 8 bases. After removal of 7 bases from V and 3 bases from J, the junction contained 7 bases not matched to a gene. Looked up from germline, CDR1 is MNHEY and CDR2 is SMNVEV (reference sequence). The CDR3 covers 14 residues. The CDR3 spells CASNLRTGHTEAFF. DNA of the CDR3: TGTGCCAGCAACTTACGGACAGGGCACACTGAAGCTTTCTTT.

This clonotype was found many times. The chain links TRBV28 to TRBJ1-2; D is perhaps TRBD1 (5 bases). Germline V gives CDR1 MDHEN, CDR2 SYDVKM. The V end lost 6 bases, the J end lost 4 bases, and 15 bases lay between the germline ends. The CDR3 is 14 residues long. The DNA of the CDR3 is TGTGCCAGCAGCACCCTCAGGGACTCCTATGGCTACACCTTC. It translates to CASSTLRDSYGYTF.

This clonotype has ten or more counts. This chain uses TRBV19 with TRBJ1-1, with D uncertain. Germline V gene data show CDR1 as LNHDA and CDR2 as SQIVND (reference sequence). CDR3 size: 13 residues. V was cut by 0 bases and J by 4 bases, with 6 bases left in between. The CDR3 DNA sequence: TGTGCCAGTAGTATAGATCCGAGCACTGAAGCTTTCTTT. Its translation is CASSIDPSTEAFF.

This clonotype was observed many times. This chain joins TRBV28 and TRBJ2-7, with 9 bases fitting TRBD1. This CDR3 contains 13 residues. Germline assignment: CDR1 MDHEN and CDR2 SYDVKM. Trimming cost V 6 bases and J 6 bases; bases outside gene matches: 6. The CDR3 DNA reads TGTGCCAGCAGAACCGGGACAGGGCCCGAGCAGTACTTC. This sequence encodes CASRTGTGPEQYF.

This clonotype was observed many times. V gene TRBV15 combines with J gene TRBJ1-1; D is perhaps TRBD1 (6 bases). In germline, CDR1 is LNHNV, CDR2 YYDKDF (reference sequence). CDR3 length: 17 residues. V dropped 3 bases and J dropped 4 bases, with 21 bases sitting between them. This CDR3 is CATSRDDLGGAFTEAFF. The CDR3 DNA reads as TGTGCCACCAGCAGGGATGACTTGGGGGGGGCGTTCACTGAAGCTTTCTTT.

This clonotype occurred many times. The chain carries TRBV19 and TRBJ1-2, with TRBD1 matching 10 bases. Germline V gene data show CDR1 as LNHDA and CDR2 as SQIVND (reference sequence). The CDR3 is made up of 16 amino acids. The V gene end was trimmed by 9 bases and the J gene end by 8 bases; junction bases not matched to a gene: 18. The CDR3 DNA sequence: TGTGCCAGCCGATCGGGACAGGGGAGAAGTTTCTTGGGCTACACCTTC. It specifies CASRSGQGRSFLGYTF. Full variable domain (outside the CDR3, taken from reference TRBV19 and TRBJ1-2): DGGITQSPKYLFRKEGQNVTLSCEQNLNHDAMYWYRQDPGQGLRLIYYSQIVNDFQKGDIAEGYSVSREKKESFPLTVTSAQKNPTAFYLCASRSGQGRSFLGYTFGSGTRLTVV.

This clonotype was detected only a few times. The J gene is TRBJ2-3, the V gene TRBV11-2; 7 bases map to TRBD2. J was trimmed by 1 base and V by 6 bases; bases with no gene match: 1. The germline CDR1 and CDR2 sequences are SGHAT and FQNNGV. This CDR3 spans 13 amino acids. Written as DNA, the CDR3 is TGTGCCAGCAGGCTAGCGGGCACAGATACGCAGTATTTT. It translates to CASRLAGTDTQYF.

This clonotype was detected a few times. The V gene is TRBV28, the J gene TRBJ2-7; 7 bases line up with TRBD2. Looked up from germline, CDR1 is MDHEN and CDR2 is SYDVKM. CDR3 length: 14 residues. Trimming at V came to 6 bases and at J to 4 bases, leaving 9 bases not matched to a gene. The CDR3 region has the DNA TGTGCCAGCAGGGGGGGGGGGGTCCGTTACGAGCAGTACTTC. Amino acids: CASRGGGVRYEQYF. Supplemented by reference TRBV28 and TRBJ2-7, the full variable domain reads DVKVTQSSRYLVKRTGEKVFLECVQDMDHENMFWYRQDPGLGLRLIYFSYDVKMKEKGDIPEGYSVSREKKERFSLILESASTNQTSMYLCASRGGGVRYEQYFGPGTRLTVT.

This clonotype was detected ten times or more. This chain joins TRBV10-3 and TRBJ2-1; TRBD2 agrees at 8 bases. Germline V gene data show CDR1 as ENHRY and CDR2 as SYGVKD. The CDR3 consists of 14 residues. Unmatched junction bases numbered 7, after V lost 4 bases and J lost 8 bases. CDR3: CAISGTGGLDEQFF. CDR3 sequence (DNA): TGTGCCATCAGTGGCACGGGGGGGCTCGATGAGCAGTTCTTC.